This TCR beta chain was documented in a study of T-cell memory formation after mild COVID-19 (dated by TCRdb to the early 2020s). Concerning the study at large: Most TCR sequence clusters were specific to one of the two donors. In two donors, T-cell clones that expanded and contracted after mild COVID-19 were tracked by sequencing TCRalpha and TCRbeta repertoires over time. Two young, previously healthy adult volunteers made up the cohort, one male and one female. The study at large found these results: Contracting CD4+ clones turned up mainly in the CM and EM memory subsets, whereas EMRA was where CD8+ clones were enriched. Only a couple of mild cases were covered by the study, and larger cohorts that include severe cases with pre-infection samples were considered necessary. Some responding clones were found in pre-infection memory, which suggests that pre-existing cross-reactive memory T cells took part in the SARS-CoV-2 response. Whether the second-wave clones peaking on day 37 were SARS-CoV-2 specific was not confirmed. Clones that contracted from day 15 to 85 showed balanced CD4/CD8 phenotypes, whereas a second wave of clones that expanded from day 15 to 37 leaned towards CD4+.

V lost 6 bases and J lost 6 bases, and the count of bases not matched to a germline gene is 10. The CDR3 measures 14 amino acids from cysteine to phenylalanine. Just the 42-base CDR3 DNA is kept, in frame starting at base 1. PBMCs were isolated by Ficoll-Paque density gradient centrifugation. The sequencer listed for this sample is Illumina NovaSeq 6000. cDNA libraries for TCRalpha and TCRbeta were prepared by 5'RACE using constant-segment primers, with sample barcodes and unique molecular identifiers added. Trizol reagent was used to extract RNA from every sample. Library amplification was performed in two PCR steps, and a second sample barcode and Illumina TruSeq adapters were introduced in the second step. The libraries were sequenced on an Illumina NovaSeq using 2 x 150 bp paired-end reads. The source study handled its data this way. The reads were demultiplexed and collapsed into UMI-guided consensus sequences using migec v1.2.7. Using mixcr v2.1.11, the UMI consensuses were aligned to TRA and TRB V and J templates and assembled into clonotypes. A clonotype was counted as expanded or contracted only when both edgeR and NoisET called the clonotype significant, with the noise models trained on biological replicates. For edgeR calls, a false discovery rate-adjusted p below 0.01 and a log2 fold-change threshold of 1 were applied. As an exploratory analysis of dynamics, PCA with hierarchical clustering was applied to max-normalized trajectories of the 1000 most abundant clonotypes. The CD4 or CD8 phenotype of responding clones was assigned using the separately sequenced CD4+ and CD8+ repertoires. TCRdb applied fastp at Q25 and MiXCR to the public reads, then kept only in-frame beta chains. Rows matching on CDR3 protein sequence are summarized as one entry with the most common DNA and genes. These V and J calls originate from TCRdb's pipeline instead of the authors' own analysis. The sample profile shows about 200,000 distinct CDR3 sequences; around 8.8% of them were found once. The ten largest clones add up to roughly 4% of the sample.

As for this clonotype: No antigen is known for it. There are no base qualities to consult, and no much larger clone falls within one base.

The V gene is TRBV12-3 or TRBV12-4 and the J gene is TRBJ1-1; 7 central bases correspond to TRBD1. This TCR derives from a man aged 18 to 35 who had mild COVID-19 (a few samples of this study predate the infection). The sample titles of this study are shuffled in the database, so cell type and time point are left out; the donor was told from shared clones. The sample taken for sequencing was PBMCs or a T cell subset sorted from them (not recorded which). CDR3 sequence: CASSQGGPVSEAFF. DNA sequence: TGTGCCAGCAGCCAGGGGGGCCCCGTCTCTGAAGCTTTCTTT.